Here is one T cell receptor beta chain with its context. As handled by the study authors: Reference gene primer amplification in the assay estimated nucleated cell counts. TCRdb keeps only in-frame clones here, not all; method: immunoSEQ multiplex PCR. V, J and clone size are those of that table, while D and trimming were read from the DNA. The data contain tens of thousands of clones, 65% to 90% of them singletons. Germline assignment: CDR1 SGHDT and CDR2 YYEEEE. Trimming at V came to 4 bases and at J to 7 bases, leaving 13 bases not matched to a gene. The CDR3 sequence is 16 residues long. The sample comes from a study of blood T cell repertoires in COVID-19. Study-level background: Acute and convalescent COVID-19 specimens originated in the United States, Italy and Spain. PBMCs, B-cell-depleted T cells, or T cells were the source of the cDNA or gDNA that made up the material.

This clonotype was obtained from a human donor in a cohort sampled during active COVID-19. Sequencing input: peripheral blood. The chain couples TRBV5-6 to TRBJ2-1; 8 bases are a match to TRBD1. CDR3 sequence (DNA): TGTGCCAGCAGCCCGAGGGGCCAGGGGGCGCGAAATGAGCAGTTCTTC. Protein sequence: CASSPRGQGARNEQFF.